Below, one T cell receptor beta chain is given with its context. Antigen unknown. From the RT-PCR reads, TCRdb called clonotypes with MiXCR, one entry per CDR3 protein. The data contain 700,000 to 800,000 distinct CDR3 sequences, 15% to 20% of them singletons. Germline lookup yields CDR1 SGHRS and CDR2 YFSETQ. The CDR3 is 17 amino acids. Trimming pared 3 bases from V and 7 bases from J, leaving 20 bases between. This sample was included in a study of response to subunit inactivated influenza vaccine. General study points: The authors suggested that few new T cells are recruited per seasonal influenza vaccination.

The sequence was collected from a man aged 50-60 years who received an inactivated influenza vaccine. The chain has TRBV5-1 and TRBJ1-6, with D uncertain. Sequencing used PBMCs from blood, obtained more than 4 days after vaccination. In DNA form, the CDR3 reads TGCGCCAGCAGCTCTGAAGGAGTCGGTTTCTCGAATTCACCCCTCCACTTT. This encodes CASSSEGVGFSNSPLHF.